Presented here are 5 T cell receptor beta chains from one specimen sequenced in a study of CD8 T cells in ankylosing spondylitis. General study findings and limits: A TCR beta motif made of under 10 highly homologous variants seemed typical of ankylosing spondylitis blood.

TCRdb called the 5' RACE reads again in MiXCR, with one record for every CDR3 protein. Among some 700,000 distinct CDR3 sequences listed, roughly 20% were seen once. Their specific antigens are unknown. Sequenced: blood, either unsorted or a sorted T cell fraction (not recorded which). These receptor sequences come from a male donor with ankylosing spondylitis.

This clonotype turned up a few times. The chain employs TRBV12-3 or TRBV12-4 and TRBJ1-1; D unresolved. The CDR3 covers 12 residues. V lost 4 bases, J lost 3 bases, and 6 bases lay in between. This CDR3 reads CASSSIYTEAFF. The CDR3 DNA sequence: TGTGCCAGCAGTTCAATATACACTGAAGCTTTCTTT.

This clonotype was counted ten times or more. The gene calls are TRBV5-1 and TRBJ2-7; D gene uncertain. CDR1 and CDR2 from the germline V gene are SGHRS and YFSETQ. Between the trimmed V and J ends, which lost 0 bases and 6 bases, there was a span of 4 bases. CDR3 length: 11 amino acids. Written as DNA, the CDR3 is TGCGCCAGCAGCTTGGCGTCCGAGCAGTACTTC. This codes for CASSLASEQYF.

This clonotype was observed many times. V usage is TRBV12-3 or TRBV12-4 and J usage is TRBJ2-1; the D is unclear. The V and J ends lost 8 bases and 8 bases respectively, with 10 bases between them. This CDR3 is 11 amino acids long. Here the CDR3 reads CASSRVDEQFF. The CDR3 DNA sequence: TGTGCCAGCTCCCGGGTCGATGAGCAGTTCTTC.

Only a few counts were recorded for this clonotype. The J gene is TRBJ2-3, the V gene TRBV20-1; D not certain. The ends were cut back, 0 bases at V and 2 bases at J, with 12 bases in the middle. This CDR3 spans 15 amino acids. Germline V gene sequence: CDR1 DFQATT, CDR2 SNEGSKA (reference sequence). CDR3 loop: CSARDFPATTDTQYF. The CDR3 coding sequence is TGCAGTGCTAGAGATTTTCCGGCAACCACAGATACGCAGTATTTT.

CDR3 DNA sequence: TGTGCCATAAGCCCGGGACTAGCGGGAGGGGTGTTTGAGCAGTTCTTC. This sequence encodes CAISPGLAGGVFEQFF. The chain recombines TRBV7-8 with TRBJ2-1; 16 nucleotides match TRBD2. Germline loops: CDR1 SGHVS, CDR2 FQNEAQ. The CDR3 spans 16 residues. With 10 bases clipped from V and 9 bases from J, the junction kept 12 bases outside the gene matches. The entire variable domain, with the rest obtained from reference TRBV7-8 and TRBJ2-1, is as follows: GAGVSQSPRYKVAKRGQDVALRCDPISGHVSLFWYQQALGQGPEFLTYFQNEAQLDKSGLPSDRFFAERPEGSVSTLKIQRTQQEDSAVYLCAISPGLAGGVFEQFFGPGTRLTVL.